This T cell receptor beta chain derives from a study of T-cell memory formation after mild COVID-19. Trimming shortened V by 6 bases and J by 5 bases, and 20 bases separated the two germline ends. The CDR3 sequence is 16 residues long. Each CDR3 protein is one row after TCRdb ran MiXCR on the 5' RACE reads. The sample contains 560,000 or so distinct CDR3 sequences, 15% to 20% of which appear only once. The sample comprised PBMCs or a T cell subset sorted from them (not recorded which). This chain connects TRBV12-3 or TRBV12-4 to TRBJ2-1; D is possibly TRBD2 (6 bases). The source is an adult woman who had mild COVID-19 (a few samples of this study predate the infection). Cell type and time point are not known. Written as DNA, the CDR3 is TGTGCCAGCAGCTTGGGGGGATGGTTCGGGGACAATGAGCAGTTCTTC. Amino acid sequence: CASSLGGWFGDNEQFF.